This T cell receptor (beta chain) comes out of a study of OX40 agonist ivuxolimab in advanced cancers. In the study overall: Participants could have had prior anti-PD-1, anti-PD-L1 or anti-CTLA-4 therapy, and approximately 37% had some.

Comment on this clone: Its cognate antigen is unknown.

Points from the study as a whole: Averaged across samples, CD8+ T cells carried more expanded clones than CD4+ did. Dosing at 0.1 to 3.0 mg/kg was accompanied by clonal expansion of CD4+ and CD8+ blood T cells by week 6.

Generated by immunoSEQ multiplex PCR, the TCRdb table keeps only in-frame clones and is missing some. The table has nearly 110,000 clones, 90% seen once. Losses at the gene ends were 0 bases for V and 5 bases for J; bases not matched to a gene: 3. This CDR3 has 14 amino acids. Germline loops: CDR1 KGHSH, CDR2 LQKENI. Material: CD4+ or CD8+ T cells sorted from blood, obtained in a trial of the OX40 agonist ivuxolimab. The V call is TRBV18, the J call TRBJ2-7, with 8 bases lining up with TRBD1. The TCR sequence derives from an adult with an advanced solid tumor such as melanoma, head and neck, liver or kidney cancer. The CDR3 nucleotides are TGTGCCAGCTCACCACCGGGACAGGCTAACGAGCAGTACTTC. This translates into CASSPPGQANEQYF.